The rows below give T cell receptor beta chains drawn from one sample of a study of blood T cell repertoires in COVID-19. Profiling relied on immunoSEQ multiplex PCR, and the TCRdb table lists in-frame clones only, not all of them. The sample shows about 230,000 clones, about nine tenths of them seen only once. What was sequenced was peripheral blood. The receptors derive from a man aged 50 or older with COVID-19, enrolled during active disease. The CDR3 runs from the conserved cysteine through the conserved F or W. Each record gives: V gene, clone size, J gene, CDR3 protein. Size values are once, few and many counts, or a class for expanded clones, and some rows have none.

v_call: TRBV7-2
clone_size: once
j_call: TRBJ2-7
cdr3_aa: CASSFRDRIYEQYF

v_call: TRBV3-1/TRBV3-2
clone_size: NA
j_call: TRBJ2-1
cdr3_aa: CASSLTRGAFNEQFF

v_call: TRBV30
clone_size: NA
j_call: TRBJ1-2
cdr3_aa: CAWRGDRINGYTF

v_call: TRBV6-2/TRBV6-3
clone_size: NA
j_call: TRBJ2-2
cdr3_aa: CASSLRLDNTGELFF

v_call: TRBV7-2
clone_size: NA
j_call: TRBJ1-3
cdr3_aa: CASSLVGGRSGNTIYF

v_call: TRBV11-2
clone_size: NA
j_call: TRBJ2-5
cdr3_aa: CASSFNYGQETQYF

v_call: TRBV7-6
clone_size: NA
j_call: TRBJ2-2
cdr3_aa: CASSLRPSGRLSGTGELFF

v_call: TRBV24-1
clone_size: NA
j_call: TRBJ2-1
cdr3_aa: CATSGVGRTAANNEQFF

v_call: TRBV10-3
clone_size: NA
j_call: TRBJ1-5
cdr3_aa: CAISLGDSNQPQHF

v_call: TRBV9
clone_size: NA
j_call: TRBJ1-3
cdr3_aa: CASSVGDAGTGNTIYF

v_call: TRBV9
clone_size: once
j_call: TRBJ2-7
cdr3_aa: CASSGTAGGTSPYEQYF

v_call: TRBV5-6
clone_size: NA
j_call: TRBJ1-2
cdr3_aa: CASSLGHQGFYGYTF

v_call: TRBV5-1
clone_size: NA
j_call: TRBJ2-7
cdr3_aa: CASSPGPREPYEQYF

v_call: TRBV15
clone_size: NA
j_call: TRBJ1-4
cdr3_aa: CATSREGGKKEKLFF

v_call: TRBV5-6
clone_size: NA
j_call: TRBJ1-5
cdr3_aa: CASSLGTLGNQPQHF